This T cell receptor beta chain stems from a study of OX40 agonist ivuxolimab in advanced cancers. V lost 3 bases to trimming and J lost 2 bases; unmatched junction nucleotides: 9. The germline gives CDR1 SGHNT, CDR2 YYREEE (reference sequence). CDR3 length equals 16 residues. TCRdb keeps only in-frame clones here, not all; method: immunoSEQ multiplex PCR. This repertoire shows 68,000 or so clones, approximately 86% found once; its top ten account for 2% to 2.5%. This clone was seen just once. This chain connects TRBV5-4 to TRBJ2-3; 7 bases fit TRBD1. The sample here was CD4+ or CD8+ T cells sorted from blood, taken in a trial of the OX40 agonist ivuxolimab. This sequence originates from an adult with an advanced solid tumor such as melanoma, head and neck, liver or kidney cancer. CDR3 in DNA: TGTGCCAGCAGCTGGCTTCGACAGGGCCTCACAGATACGCAGTATTTT. Translation gives CASSWLRQGLTDTQYF.